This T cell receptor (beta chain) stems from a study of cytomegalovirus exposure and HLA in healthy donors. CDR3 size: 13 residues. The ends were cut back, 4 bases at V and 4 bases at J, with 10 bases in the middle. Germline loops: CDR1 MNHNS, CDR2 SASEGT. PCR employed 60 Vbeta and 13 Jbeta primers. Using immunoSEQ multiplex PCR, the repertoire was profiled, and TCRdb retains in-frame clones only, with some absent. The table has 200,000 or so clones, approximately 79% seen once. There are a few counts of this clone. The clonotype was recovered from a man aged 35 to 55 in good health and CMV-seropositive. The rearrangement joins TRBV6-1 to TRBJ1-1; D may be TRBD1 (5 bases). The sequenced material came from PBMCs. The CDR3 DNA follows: TGTGCCAGCAGTGTTCAGGGTCGCACTGAAGCTTTCTTT. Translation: CASSVQGRTEAFF.